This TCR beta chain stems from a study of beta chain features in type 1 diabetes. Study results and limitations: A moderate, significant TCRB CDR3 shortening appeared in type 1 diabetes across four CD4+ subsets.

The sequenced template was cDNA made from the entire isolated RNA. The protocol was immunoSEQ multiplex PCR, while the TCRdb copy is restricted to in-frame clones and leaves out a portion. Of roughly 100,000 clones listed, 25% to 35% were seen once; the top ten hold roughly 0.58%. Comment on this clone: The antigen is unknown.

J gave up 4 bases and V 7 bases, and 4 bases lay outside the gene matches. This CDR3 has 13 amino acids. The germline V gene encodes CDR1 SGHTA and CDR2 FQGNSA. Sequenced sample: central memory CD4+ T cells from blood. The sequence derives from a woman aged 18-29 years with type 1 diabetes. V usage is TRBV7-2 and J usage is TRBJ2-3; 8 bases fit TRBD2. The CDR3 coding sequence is TGTGCCAGCACCGGGAGGGTGGCAGATACGCAGTATTTT. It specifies CASTGRVADTQYF.